This T cell receptor beta chain was captured in a study of identical twins. Each CDR3 protein gets one entry after TCRdb re-called the 5' RACE reads with MiXCR. Of approximately 500,000 distinct CDR3 sequences in the sample, 24% are singletons; the top ten hold over 2.5%. Trimming left V 5 bases short and J 5 bases short, with 15 bases between. This CDR3 contains 14 residues. From germline, CDR1 is LGHDT and CDR2 YNNKEL (reference sequence). This clonotype occurred a few times. This same sample was also taken into another study, of T cells expressing NK-cell markers. From that paper: Dominant NKG2C+ clonotype frequencies of roughly 1.0-8% of CD8+ T cells were measured in over 5 donors. These clonotypes additionally ranked first within the CD3+CD56-NKG2C+ fraction of a handful of donors.

The material sequenced was CD4+ T cells sorted from blood. The TCR originated in a young woman in good health. The chain combines TRBV3-1 with TRBJ2-5, with unresolved D. The CDR3 loop is CASSWADRSETQYF. Here the CDR3 DNA reads TGTGCCAGCAGCTGGGCCGACCGATCCGAGACCCAGTACTTC.